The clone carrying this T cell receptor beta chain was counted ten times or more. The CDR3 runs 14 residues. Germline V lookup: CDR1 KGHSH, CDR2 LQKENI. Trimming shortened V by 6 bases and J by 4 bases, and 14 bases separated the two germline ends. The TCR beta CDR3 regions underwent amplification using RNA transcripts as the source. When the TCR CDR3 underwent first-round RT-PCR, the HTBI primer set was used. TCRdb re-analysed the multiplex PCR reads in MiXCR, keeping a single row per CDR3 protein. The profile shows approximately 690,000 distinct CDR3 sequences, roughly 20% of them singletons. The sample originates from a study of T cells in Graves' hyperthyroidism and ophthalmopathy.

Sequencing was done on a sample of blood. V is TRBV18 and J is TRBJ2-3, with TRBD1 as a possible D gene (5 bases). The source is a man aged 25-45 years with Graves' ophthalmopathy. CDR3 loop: CASSGLGSADTQYF. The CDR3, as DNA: TGTGCCAGCTCGGGGCTCGGGTCGGCAGATACGCAGTATTTT.